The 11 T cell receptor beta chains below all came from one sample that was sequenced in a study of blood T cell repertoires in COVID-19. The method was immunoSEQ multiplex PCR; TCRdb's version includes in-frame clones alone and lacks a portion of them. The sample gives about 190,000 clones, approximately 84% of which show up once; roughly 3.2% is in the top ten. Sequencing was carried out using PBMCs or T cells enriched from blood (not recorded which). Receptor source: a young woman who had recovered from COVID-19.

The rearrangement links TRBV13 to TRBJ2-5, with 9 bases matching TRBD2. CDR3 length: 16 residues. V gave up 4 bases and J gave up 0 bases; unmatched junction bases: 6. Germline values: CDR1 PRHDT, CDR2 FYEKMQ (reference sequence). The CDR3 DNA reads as TGTGCCAGCAGCTCTAGCGGGGAGGGGTACCAAGAGACCCAGTACTTC. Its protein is CASSSSGEGYQETQYF.

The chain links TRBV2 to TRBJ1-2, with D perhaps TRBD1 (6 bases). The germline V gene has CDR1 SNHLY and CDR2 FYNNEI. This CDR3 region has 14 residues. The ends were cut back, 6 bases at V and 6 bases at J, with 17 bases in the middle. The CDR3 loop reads CASRKGVTVDGYTF. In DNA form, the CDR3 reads TGTGCCAGCAGGAAGGGGGTGACGGTAGATGGCTACACCTTC. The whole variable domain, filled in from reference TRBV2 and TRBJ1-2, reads EPEVTQTPSHQVTQMGQEVILRCVPISNHLYFYWYRQILGQKVEFLVSFYNNEISEKSEIFDDQFSVERPDGSNFTLKIRSTKLEDSAMYFCASRKGVTVDGYTFGSGTRLTVV.

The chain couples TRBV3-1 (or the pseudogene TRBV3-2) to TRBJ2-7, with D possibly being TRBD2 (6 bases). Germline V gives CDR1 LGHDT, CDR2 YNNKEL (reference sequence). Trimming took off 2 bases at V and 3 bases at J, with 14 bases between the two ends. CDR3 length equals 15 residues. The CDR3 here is CASSQSPSVGYEQYF. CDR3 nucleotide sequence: TGTGCCAGCAGCCAATCGCCTAGCGTCGGCTACGAGCAGTACTTC.

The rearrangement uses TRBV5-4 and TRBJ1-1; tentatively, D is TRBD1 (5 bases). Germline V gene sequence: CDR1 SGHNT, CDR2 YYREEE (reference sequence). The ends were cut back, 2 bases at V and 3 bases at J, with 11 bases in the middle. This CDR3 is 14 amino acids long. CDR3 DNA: TGTGCCAGCAGCTTACAAGGGGCGTACACTGAAGCTTTCTTT. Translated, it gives CASSLQGAYTEAFF.

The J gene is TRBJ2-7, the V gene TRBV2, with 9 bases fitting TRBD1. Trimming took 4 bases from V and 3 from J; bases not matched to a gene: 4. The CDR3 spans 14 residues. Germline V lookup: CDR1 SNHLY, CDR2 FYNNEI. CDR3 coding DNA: TGTGCCAGCAGTGTAGACAGGGGGTTCTACGAGCAGTACTTC. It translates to CASSVDRGFYEQYF.

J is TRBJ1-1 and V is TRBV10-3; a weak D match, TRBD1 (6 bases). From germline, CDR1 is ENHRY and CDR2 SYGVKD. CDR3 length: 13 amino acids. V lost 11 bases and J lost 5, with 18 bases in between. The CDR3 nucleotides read TGTGCCCTGAAAGCAGGGACAAGGACTGAAGCTTTCTTT. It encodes CALKAGTRTEAFF.

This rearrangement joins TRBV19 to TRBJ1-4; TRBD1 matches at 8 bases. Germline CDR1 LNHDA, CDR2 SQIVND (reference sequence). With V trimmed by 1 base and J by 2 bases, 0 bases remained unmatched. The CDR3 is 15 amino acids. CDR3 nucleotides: TGTGCCAGTAGTATAGCAGGGGGCACTAATGAAAAACTGTTTTTT. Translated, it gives CASSIAGGTNEKLFF.

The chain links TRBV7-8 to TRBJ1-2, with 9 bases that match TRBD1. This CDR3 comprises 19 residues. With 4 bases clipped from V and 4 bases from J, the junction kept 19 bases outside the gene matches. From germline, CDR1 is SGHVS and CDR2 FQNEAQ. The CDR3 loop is CASSSRLQGAAHTGYGYTF. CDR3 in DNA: TGTGCCAGCAGCTCCCGCCTACAGGGGGCGGCCCATACGGGCTATGGCTACACCTTC.

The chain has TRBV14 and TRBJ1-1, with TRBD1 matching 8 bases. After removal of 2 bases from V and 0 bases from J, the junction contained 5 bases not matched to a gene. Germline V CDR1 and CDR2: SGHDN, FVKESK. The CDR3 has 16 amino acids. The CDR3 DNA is TGTGCCAGCAGCCAAAGGACAGGGCGGATGAACACTGAAGCTTTCTTT. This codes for CASSQRTGRMNTEAFF.

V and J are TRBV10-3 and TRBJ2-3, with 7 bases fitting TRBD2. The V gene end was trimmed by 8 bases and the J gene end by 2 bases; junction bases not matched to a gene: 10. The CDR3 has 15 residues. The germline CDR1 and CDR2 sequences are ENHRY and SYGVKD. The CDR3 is CAIGSPGGFTDTQYF. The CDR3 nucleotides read TGTGCCATCGGTAGTCCGGGGGGTTTCACAGATACGCAGTATTTT.

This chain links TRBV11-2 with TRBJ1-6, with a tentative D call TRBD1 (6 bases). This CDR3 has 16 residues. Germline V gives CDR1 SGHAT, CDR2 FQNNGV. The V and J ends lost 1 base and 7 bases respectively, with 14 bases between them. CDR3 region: CASSLVLGAQNSPLHF. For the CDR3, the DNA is TGTGCCAGCAGCTTAGTCCTGGGGGCACAAAATTCACCCCTCCACTTT.